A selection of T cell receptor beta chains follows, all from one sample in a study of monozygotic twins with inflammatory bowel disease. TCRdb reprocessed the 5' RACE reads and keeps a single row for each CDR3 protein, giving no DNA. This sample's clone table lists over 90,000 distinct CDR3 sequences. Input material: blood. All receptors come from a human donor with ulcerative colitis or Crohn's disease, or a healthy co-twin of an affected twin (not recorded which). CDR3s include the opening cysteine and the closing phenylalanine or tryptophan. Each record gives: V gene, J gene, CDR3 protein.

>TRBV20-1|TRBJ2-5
CSVRDTFLAGGIQETQYF
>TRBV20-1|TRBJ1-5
CSARDGASTLPQHF
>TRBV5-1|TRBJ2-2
CASRFAGGPTGELFF
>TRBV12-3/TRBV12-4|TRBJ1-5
CASSLGERGAQHF
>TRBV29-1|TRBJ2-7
CSVGGGAVYEQYF
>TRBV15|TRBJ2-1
CATNQRGYNEQFF
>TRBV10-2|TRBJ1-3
CASMRDSSGNTIYF
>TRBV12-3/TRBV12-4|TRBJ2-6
CASSPRDGFSGANVLTF
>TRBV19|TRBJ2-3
CASSIDGAADTQYF
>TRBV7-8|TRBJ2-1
CASSLGSPAGGHEQFF
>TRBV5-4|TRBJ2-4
CASSPKTQGDINIQYF
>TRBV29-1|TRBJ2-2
CSVEFGRGAGELFF
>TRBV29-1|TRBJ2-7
CSGRLDNYEQYF
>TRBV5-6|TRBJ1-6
CASSLGDRGNSPLHF
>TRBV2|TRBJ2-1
CASRSGFNEQFF
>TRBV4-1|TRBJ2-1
CASSQEPGLAGKYNEQFF
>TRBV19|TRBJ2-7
CSSRGTGTYEQYF
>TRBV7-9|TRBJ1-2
CATYTGTNGYTF
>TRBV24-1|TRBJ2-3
CATSDLRGTGSTDTQYF
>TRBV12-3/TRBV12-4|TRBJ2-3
CASSLSSGHTQYF
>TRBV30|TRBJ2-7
CAWTTTWVEYEQYF
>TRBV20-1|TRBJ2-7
CSAPVPGLAGDGEQYF
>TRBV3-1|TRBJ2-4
CASSQDGTGGKLAKNIQYF
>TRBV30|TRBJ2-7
CAGTKAGSYEQYF
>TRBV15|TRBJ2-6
CATSRQGGVSNVLTF
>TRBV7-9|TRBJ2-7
CASGYSYEQYF
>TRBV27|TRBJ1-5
CASSVQGFGNQPQHF
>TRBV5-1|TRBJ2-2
CASSFSGLAGNTGELFF
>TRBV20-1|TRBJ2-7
CSARGESSYEQYF
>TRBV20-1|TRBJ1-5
CSATIRTGYNQPQHF
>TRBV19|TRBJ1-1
CASLVQPNTEAFF
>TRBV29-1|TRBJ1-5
CSVEQGFNQPQHF
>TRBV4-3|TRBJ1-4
CASSQTTGDYEKLFF
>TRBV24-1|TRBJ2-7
CATSAGGNSYEQYF
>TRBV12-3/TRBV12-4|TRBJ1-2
CASNPGQANYGYTF
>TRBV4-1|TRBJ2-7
CASSQGLRGSSYEQYF
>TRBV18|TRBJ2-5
CASSPPSRFQETQYF
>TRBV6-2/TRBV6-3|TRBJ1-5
CASRSGQISNQPQHF
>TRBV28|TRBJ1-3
CASRIGGTAGNTIYF
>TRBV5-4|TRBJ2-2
CASSTRGAGNTGELFF
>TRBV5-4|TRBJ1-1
CASSLQSGNTEAFF
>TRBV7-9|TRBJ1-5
CASSPSKGGNQPQHF
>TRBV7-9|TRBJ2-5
CASSLDGTRQETQYF
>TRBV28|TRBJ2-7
CASRTVAGTYEQYF
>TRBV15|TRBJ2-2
CATSSRDRGNTGELFF
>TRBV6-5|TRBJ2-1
CASSYLAGGPEQFF